What follows is one TCR beta chain and its context. Its antigen is unknown. These data are taken from a study of regulatory and conventional T cells in RAG deficiency. Regarding the study as a whole: Shorter CDR3s in all patient subsets; >80% Treg-Tconv overlap in Omenn. Omenn syndrome and CID/AS patients had roughly 100-fold fewer unique Treg TCR beta sequences, versus 9.5 to 10-fold elsewhere.

The CDR3 contains 15 residues. Germline V gives CDR1 SEHNR, CDR2 FQNEAQ (reference sequence). Deletions cut 5 bases from V and 6 bases from J, with 19 bases between. TCRdb keeps only in-frame clones here, not all; method: immunoSEQ multiplex PCR. This table holds around 25,000 clones, almost 96% found once. Genomic DNA came from blood conventional CD4+ T cells gated CD25-low CD127-high. The same data also contributed to another study, on regulatory T cells. That study reports: The PCR used 52 TRBV and 13 TRBJ primers. In patients, unique TRB V-J pairs were restricted and V/J usage skewed, especially in Tregs.

The sequence came from a human donor in good health. This rearrangement joins TRBV7-9 to TRBJ1-2; tentative D call: TRBD1 (6 bases). The specimen sequenced was CD25- CD4+ T cells sorted from blood. This chain's CDR3 is CASSPNDGGIDGYTF. The DNA of the CDR3 is TGTGCCAGCAGCCCCAATGATGGGGGCATAGATGGCTACACCTTC.